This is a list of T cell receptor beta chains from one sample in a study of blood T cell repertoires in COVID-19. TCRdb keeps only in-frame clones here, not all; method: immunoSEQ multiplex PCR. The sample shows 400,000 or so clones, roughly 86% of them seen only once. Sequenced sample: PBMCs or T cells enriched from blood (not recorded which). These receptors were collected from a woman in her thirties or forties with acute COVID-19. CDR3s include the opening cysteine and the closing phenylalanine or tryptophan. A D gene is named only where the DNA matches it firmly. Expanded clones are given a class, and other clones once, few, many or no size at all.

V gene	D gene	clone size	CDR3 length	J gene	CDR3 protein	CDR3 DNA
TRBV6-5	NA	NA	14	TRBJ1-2	CASSYRGGNYGYTF	TGTGCCAGCAGTTACAGGGGGGGAAACTATGGCTACACCTTC
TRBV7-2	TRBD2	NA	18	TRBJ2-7	CASSGRGLAGGQYYEQYF	TGTGCCAGCAGCGGGCGGGGACTAGCGGGGGGTCAATACTACGAGCAGTACTTC
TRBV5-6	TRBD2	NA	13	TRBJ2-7	CASSLLAGYEQYF	TGTGCCAGCAGCTTACTAGCGGGCTACGAGCAGTACTTC
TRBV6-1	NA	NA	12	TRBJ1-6	CASSEDRTPLHF	TGTGCCAGCAGTGAAGACAGAACACCCCTCCACTTT
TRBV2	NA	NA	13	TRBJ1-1	CASTVWGLFEAFF	TGTGCCAGCACGGTCTGGGGACTGTTTGAAGCTTTCTTT
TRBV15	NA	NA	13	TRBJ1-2	CATSRVPQGGYTF	TGTGCCACCAGCAGAGTCCCCCAGGGCGGCTACACCTTC
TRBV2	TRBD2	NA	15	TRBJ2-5	CASSVRRGGAETQYF	TGTGCCAGCAGTGTTAGGCGGGGAGGGGCAGAGACCCAGTACTTC
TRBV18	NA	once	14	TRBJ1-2	CASSPPSGHYGYTF	TGTGCCAGCTCACCACCGTCAGGCCACTATGGCTACACCTTC
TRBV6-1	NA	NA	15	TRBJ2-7	CASSEIGGVAYEQYF	TGTGCCAGCAGTGAAATTGGTGGAGTTGCCTACGAGCAGTACTTC
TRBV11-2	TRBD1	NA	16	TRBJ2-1	CASSWGTGGPYNEQFF	TGTGCCAGCAGTTGGGGGACAGGGGGCCCATACAATGAGCAGTTCTTC
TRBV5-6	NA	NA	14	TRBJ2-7	CASSRRDSFYEQYF	TGTGCCAGCAGCCGGAGGGACAGCTTCTACGAGCAGTACTTC
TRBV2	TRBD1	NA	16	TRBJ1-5	CASSEDPGGRNQPQHF	TGTGCCAGCAGTGAAGACCCAGGGGGAAGAAATCAGCCCCAGCATTTT
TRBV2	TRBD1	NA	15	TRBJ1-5	CASSATDRESQPQHF	TGTGCCAGCAGTGCTACGGACAGGGAGAGTCAGCCCCAGCATTTT
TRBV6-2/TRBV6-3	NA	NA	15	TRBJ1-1	CASSRNLRVGTEAFF	TGTGCCAGCAGTCGGAACCTCAGGGTGGGCACTGAAGCTTTCTTT
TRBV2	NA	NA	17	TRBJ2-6	CASSDSHRAAGANVLTF	TGTGCCAGCAGTGATTCCCACAGGGCCGCTGGGGCCAACGTCCTGACTTTC
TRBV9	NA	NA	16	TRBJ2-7	CASSVDIGPPSYEQYF	TGTGCCAGCAGCGTAGATATTGGGCCACCGTCCTACGAGCAGTACTTC
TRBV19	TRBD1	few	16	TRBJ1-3	CASSILDRGSGNTIYF	TGTGCCAGTAGTATCCTCGACAGGGGCTCTGGAAACACCATATATTTT
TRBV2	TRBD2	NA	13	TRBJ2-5	CASTKRGQETQYF	TGTGCCAGCACCAAGCGGGGCCAAGAGACCCAGTACTTC
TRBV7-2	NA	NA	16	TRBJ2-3	CASSLLAGAVTDTQYF	TGTGCCAGCAGCTTATTGGCGGGGGCCGTCACAGATACGCAGTATTTT
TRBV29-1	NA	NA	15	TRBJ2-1	CSVVRGARSYNEQFF	TGCAGCGTTGTCCGGGGGGCGAGGTCCTACAATGAGCAGTTCTTC
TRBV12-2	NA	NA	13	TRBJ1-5	CARSRGGMRPQHF	TGTGCAAGGAGTAGGGGAGGGATGAGGCCCCAGCATTTT
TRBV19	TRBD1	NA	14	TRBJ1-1	CASSTSTGRTEAFF	TGTGCCAGTAGTACCTCGACAGGGAGAACTGAAGCTTTCTTT
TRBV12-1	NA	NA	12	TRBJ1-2	CASSFYRHGYTF	TGTGCCAGCAGCTTTTACAGGCATGGCTACACCTTC
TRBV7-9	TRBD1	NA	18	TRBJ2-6	CASSRGQGWGDGANVLTF	TGTGCCAGCAGCCGCGGACAGGGTTGGGGTGACGGGGCCAACGTCCTGACTTTC
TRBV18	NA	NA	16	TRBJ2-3	CASSRLPAASSDTQYF	TGTGCCAGCTCACGACTGCCCGCAGCAAGTTCAGATACGCAGTATTTT
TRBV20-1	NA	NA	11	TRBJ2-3	CSAKTRDTQYF	TGCAGTGCTAAGACTAGGGATACGCAGTATTTT
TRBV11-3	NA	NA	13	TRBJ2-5	CASSLERPETQYF	TGTGCCAGCAGCTTAGAGCGGCCAGAGACCCAGTACTTC
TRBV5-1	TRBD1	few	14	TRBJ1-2	CASSWTGPGDGYTF	TGCGCCAGCAGCTGGACAGGGCCGGGGGACGGCTACACCTTC
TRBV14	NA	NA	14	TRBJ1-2	CASSQEVGNYGYTF	TGTGCCAGCAGCCAAGAGGTGGGCAACTATGGCTACACCTTC
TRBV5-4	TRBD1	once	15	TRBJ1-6	CASSARDREISPLHF	TGTGCCAGCAGCGCCCGGGACAGGGAAATTTCACCCCTCCACTTT
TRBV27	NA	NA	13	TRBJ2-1	CASSTDTHNEQFF	TGTGCCAGCAGTACGGACACCCACAATGAGCAGTTCTTC
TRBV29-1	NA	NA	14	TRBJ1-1	CSVTQGNGNTEAFF	TGCAGCGTGACACAGGGTAACGGGAACACTGAAGCTTTCTTT
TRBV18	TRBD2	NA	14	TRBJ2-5	CASSPTRGGETQYF	TGTGCCAGCTCACCGACAAGGGGAGGGGAGACCCAGTACTTC
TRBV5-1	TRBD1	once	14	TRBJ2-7	CASSPGTGSLEQYF	TGCGCCAGCAGCCCCGGGACAGGGTCTCTCGAGCAGTACTTC
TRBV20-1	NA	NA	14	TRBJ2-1	CSASFGGDYNEQFF	TGCAGTGCTAGTTTCGGGGGAGATTACAATGAGCAGTTCTTC
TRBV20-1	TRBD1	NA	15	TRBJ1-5	CSASITQGAGQPQHF	TGCAGTGCTAGTATCACACAGGGGGCAGGTCAGCCCCAGCATTTT
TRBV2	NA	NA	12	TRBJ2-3	CASSLTSLAQYF	TGTGCCAGCAGTCTTACTAGCCTTGCGCAGTATTTT
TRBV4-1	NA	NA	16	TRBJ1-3	CASSQGIAYTGNTIYF	TGCGCCAGCAGCCAAGGTATAGCATACACTGGAAACACCATATATTTT
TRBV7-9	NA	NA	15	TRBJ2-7	CASSSGGGLSYEQYF	TGTGCCAGCAGCTCAGGTGGGGGCCTCTCCTACGAGCAGTACTTC
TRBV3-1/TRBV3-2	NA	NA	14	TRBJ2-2	CASSLASNTGELFF	TGTGCCAGCAGCTTGGCCTCGAACACCGGGGAGCTGTTTTTT
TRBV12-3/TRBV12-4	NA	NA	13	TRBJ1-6	CASSLYSNSPLHF	TGTGCCAGCAGTTTATACAGTAATTCACCCCTCCACTTT
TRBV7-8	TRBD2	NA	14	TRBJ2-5	CASLERGGSETQYF	TGTGCCAGCCTTGAGCGGGGGGGCTCAGAGACCCAGTACTTC
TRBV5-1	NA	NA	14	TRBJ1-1	CASRPHGGGTEAFF	TGCGCCAGCAGACCCCACGGGGGTGGCACTGAAGCTTTCTTT
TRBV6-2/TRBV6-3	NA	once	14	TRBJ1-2	CASSRSTANYGYTF	TGTGCCAGCAGCCGTTCGACAGCAAACTATGGCTACACCTTC
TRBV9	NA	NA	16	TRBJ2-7	CASSVLASLPGSEQYF	TGTGCCAGCAGCGTATTAGCTAGCCTACCAGGCAGCGAGCAGTACTTC